Below, 31 T cell receptor beta chains from the same sample are listed, as sequenced in a study of CD8 T cells in ankylosing spondylitis (dated by TCRdb to the late 2010s). Library prep was done by 5' RACE. The sequencer was an Illumina HiSeq 2500. TCRdb reprocessed the public reads (quality trimming at Q25 with fastp, clone calling with MiXCR) and kept in-frame beta chains. Rows merge per CDR3 protein into single entries with the most common DNA and genes. The sample table holds 150,000 to 200,000 distinct CDR3 sequences, of which approximately 10% were seen once. About 28% of the sample goes to the ten largest clones. Specimen: blood, either unsorted or a sorted T cell fraction (not recorded which). The receptors shown here come from a male donor with ankylosing spondylitis or in good health (not recorded which).

This clonotype was observed many times. Here the CDR3 reads CATSVASGTEAFF. CDR3 DNA: TGTGCCACCTCTGTCGCAAGCGGCACTGAAGCTTTCTTT. This rearrangement joins TRBV24-1 to TRBJ1-1, with no clear D. Germline V lookup: CDR1 KGHDR, CDR2 SFDVKD. CDR3 size: 13 residues. V was clipped by 9 bases and J by 4 bases, with 14 bases between them.

In its sample, this clonotype was seen a few times. The rearrangement links TRBV11-3 to TRBJ2-1; D possibly uses TRBD1 or TRBD2 (7 bases each). The ends were cut back, 10 bases at V and 1 base at J, with 11 bases in the middle. The CDR3 has 13 residues. Germline assignment: CDR1 SGHNT and CDR2 YENEEA. The CDR3 sequence is CATRGGSYNEQFF. CDR3 sequence (DNA): TGTGCCACCAGGGGGGGTTCCTACAATGAGCAGTTCTTC.

This clonotype was seen repeatedly, ten times or more. The chain carries TRBV29-1 and TRBJ1-2, with 11 bases matching TRBD1. This CDR3 spans 13 amino acids. Germline CDR1 and CDR2: SQVTM and ANQGSEA. V was pared by 6 bases and J by 2 bases, with 2 bases of the junction left unmatched. CDR3 sequence reads: CSVRDRGNYGYTF. CDR3 in DNA: TGCAGCGTCCGGGACAGGGGGAACTATGGCTACACCTTC. The full variable domain, rest sourced from reference TRBV29-1 and TRBJ1-2, is SAVISQKPSRDICQRGTSLTIQCQVDSQVTMMFWYRQQPGQSLTLIATANQGSEATYESGFVIDKFPISRPNLTFSTLTVSNMSPEDSSIYLCSVRDRGNYGYTFGSGTRLTVV.

This clonotype was seen a handful of times. The V gene is TRBV7-2, the J gene TRBJ2-5, with D unclear. Germline lookup yields CDR1 SGHTA and CDR2 FQGNSA. V dropped 5 bases and J dropped 5 bases, with 6 bases sitting between them. This CDR3 has 11 residues. CDR3 sequence reads: CASSVAETQYF. Written as DNA, the CDR3 is TGTGCCAGCAGCGTTGCGGAGACCCAGTACTTC.

Comment on this clonotype: This clone may be a read error of a much larger clone one base away. The chain joins TRBV6-1 to TRBJ1-5; 7 bases fit TRBD1. The CDR3 extends over 15 amino acids. CDR1 is MNHNS and CDR2 is SASEGT in the germline V gene. In DNA form, the CDR3 reads TGTGTCAGCAGGGCAGGGGGGTATAGCAATCAGCCCCAGCATTTT. Its protein product is CVSRAGGYSNQPQHF.

Note on this clonotype: A junction end diverges from the germline sequence, so it may reflect a read error. J is TRBJ2-5 and V is TRBV2; 9 bases align to TRBD2. In germline, CDR1 is SNHLY, CDR2 FYNNEI. The length of the CDR3 is 16 residues. The CDR3 region has the DNA TGTACCAGCACCCTGTCGAGCGGGAGGTCCGGGGAGACCCAGTACTTC. It translates to CTSTLSSGRSGETQYF. Full variable domain (rest looked up from reference TRBV2 and TRBJ2-5): EPEVTQTPSHQVTQMGQEVILRCVPISNHLYFYWYRQILGQKVEFLVSFYNNEISEKSEIFDDQFSVERPDGSNFTLKIRSTKLEDSAMYFCTSTLSSGRSGETQYFGPGTRLLVL.

The table lists this clonotype with a few counts. The rearrangement links TRBV27 to TRBJ1-5; the D gene is possibly TRBD1 (6 bases). CDR1 MNHEY and CDR2 SMNVEV come from the germline V gene (reference sequence). V lost 5 bases, J lost 7 bases, and 15 bases lay in between. This CDR3 has 14 amino acids. The CDR3, as DNA: TGTGCCAGCAGTCCCCGTGGGGGCGGACAGCCCCAGCATTTT. It specifies CASSPRGGGQPQHF.

This clonotype was recorded at least ten times. The chain has TRBV12-3 or TRBV12-4 and TRBJ2-7; 7 bases match TRBD2. The junction had 3 bases not matched to a gene; V was cut back by 1 base and J by 3 bases. The CDR3 extends over 14 amino acids. Written as DNA, the CDR3 is TGTGCCAGCAGTTTAGGGGGCGGGAGCTACGAGCAGTACTTC. It specifies CASSLGGGSYEQYF.

This clonotype was recorded at least ten times. The chain couples TRBV2 to TRBJ1-5, with TRBD1 as a possible D gene (5 bases). Germline V gene sequence: CDR1 SNHLY, CDR2 FYNNEI. V dropped 2 bases and J dropped 0 bases, with 14 bases sitting between them. This CDR3 is 17 amino acids long. The CDR3 DNA reads TGTGCCAGCAGTGAAATACTTGGGGCTTATAGCAATCAGCCCCAGCATTTT. It specifies CASSEILGAYSNQPQHF.

This chain links TRBV5-1 with TRBJ1-2, with 7 bases identical to TRBD1. CDR1 and CDR2 (germline): SGHRS, YFSETQ. CDR3 length equals 16 residues. Losses at the gene ends were 0 bases for V and 5 bases for J; bases not matched to a gene: 10. This CDR3 reads CASSLEPGQLLYGYTF. CDR3 in DNA: TGCGCCAGCAGCTTGGAACCGGGACAGCTACTTTATGGCTACACCTTC.

This clonotype was detected many times. The V call is TRBV12-3 or TRBV12-4, the J call TRBJ2-5; 10 bases align to TRBD2. The CDR3 covers 15 residues. The CDR3 DNA is TGTGCTTCAGCGGGAGGGGGAAGCATTAGAGAGACCCAGTACTTC. Translated, it gives CASAGGGSIRETQYF.

This chain connects TRBV25-1 to TRBJ2-5; no reliable D call. The germline CDR1 and CDR2 sequences are MGHDK and SYGVNS. This CDR3 has 13 amino acids. The V end lost 2 bases, the J end lost 7 bases, and 11 bases lay between the germline ends. The CDR3 spells CASSEELMTTQYF. CDR3 sequence (DNA): TGTGCCAGCAGTGAAGAGCTGATGACGACCCAGTACTTC. The full variable domain, rest sourced from reference TRBV25-1 and TRBJ2-5, is EADIYQTPRYLVIGTGKKITLECSQTMGHDKMYWYQQDPGMELHLIHYSYGVNSTEKGDLSSESTVSRIRTEHFPLTLESARPSHTSQYLCASSEELMTTQYFGPGTRLLVL.

Ten or more counts support this clonotype. This chain uses TRBV15 with TRBJ2-1; weak D call: TRBD2 (7 bases). The CDR3 extends over 17 amino acids. V was shortened by 0 bases and J by 6 bases, with 18 bases between the two germline ends. The germline CDR1 and CDR2 sequences are LNHNV and YYDKDF (reference sequence). For the CDR3, the DNA is TGTGCCACCAGCAGAGATGGGGGGGCAAGGGTCCTCAATGAGCAGTTCTTC. Translating gives CATSRDGGARVLNEQFF.

This clonotype showed up many times. This chain connects TRBV24-1 to TRBJ2-1; D is ambiguous. The CDR3 runs to 11 residues. Germline V CDR1 and CDR2: KGHDR, SFDVKD. V lost 0 bases and J lost 9, with 2 bases in between. The CDR3 is CATSDLGEQFF. CDR3 in DNA: TGTGCCACCAGTGATTTGGGTGAGCAGTTCTTC.

In this sample, this clonotype turned up a few times. This sequence joins TRBV5-1 and TRBJ2-3, with 13 bases identical to TRBD2. The CDR3 has 19 amino acids. From germline, CDR1 is SGHRS and CDR2 YFSETQ. The ends lost 4 bases at V and 0 bases at J; junction bases unmatched: 11. The DNA for the CDR3 is TGCGCCAGCAGCACGGGACTAGCGGGGATGGTTTCTAGCACAGATACGCAGTATTTT. It specifies CASSTGLAGMVSSTDTQYF.

This clonotype was detected ten times or more. CDR3 in amino acids: CASSSFISGQGAGETQYF. As DNA, the CDR3 is TGCGCCAGCAGTAGCTTCATCTCCGGACAGGGGGCAGGGGAGACCCAGTACTTC. The rearrangement joins TRBV5-1 to TRBJ2-5; TRBD1 agrees at 11 bases. V lost 5 bases to trimming and J lost 5 bases; unmatched junction nucleotides: 17. Germline V lookup: CDR1 SGHRS, CDR2 YFSETQ. The CDR3 covers 18 residues.

This clonotype was seen a few times. The J gene is TRBJ2-3, the V gene TRBV7-8; 12 bases map to TRBD2. V lost 1 base and J lost 5; bases outside the gene matches: 4. The CDR3 totals 16 residues. The germline V gene encodes CDR1 SGHVS and CDR2 FQNEAQ. CDR3 in DNA: TGTGCCAGCAGCTTAGGGGCTAGCGGGGGGGGAGATACGCAGTATTTT. Protein product: CASSLGASGGGDTQYF.

The rearrangement uses TRBV7-8 and TRBJ2-1; TRBD1 matches 10 bases. Germline values: CDR1 SGHVS, CDR2 FQNEAQ. V was clipped by 5 bases and J by 5 bases; unmatched bases: 18. There are 19 residues in the CDR3. The DNA for the CDR3 is TGTGCCAGCAGCCCACGAATCGCCGGCGGGACAGGGGAGCACAATGAGCAGTTCTTC. Its translation is CASSPRIAGGTGEHNEQFF.

The J gene is TRBJ1-5, the V gene TRBV3-1, with 7 nucleotides matching TRBD1. The CDR3 loop spans 13 amino acids. The germline V gene encodes CDR1 LGHDT and CDR2 YNNKEL (reference sequence). V was clipped by 4 bases and J by 5 bases; unmatched bases: 2. The CDR3 sequence is CASSLQGDQPQHF. The CDR3 DNA reads TGTGCCAGCAGCCTCCAGGGGGATCAGCCCCAGCATTTT. The full variable domain, in which reference TRBV3-1 and TRBJ1-5 provide the parts outside the CDR3, is DTAVSQTPKYLVTQMGNDKSIKCEQNLGHDTMYWYKQDSKKFLKIMFSYNNKELIINETVPNRFSPKSPDKAHLNLHINSLELGDSAVYFCASSLQGDQPQHFGDGTRLSIL.

The rearrangement uses TRBV25-1 and TRBJ2-4; the match to TRBD1 covers 10 bases. Losses at the gene ends were 3 bases for V and 7 bases for J; bases not matched to a gene: 6. Germline-derived CDR1 and CDR2 are MGHDK and SYGVNS. The CDR3 is 15 amino acids. CDR3 sequence reads: CASSDAGTGDNIQYF. CDR3 DNA: TGTGCCAGCAGTGACGCCGGGACAGGGGACAACATTCAGTACTTC.

This clonotype showed up many times. The gene calls are TRBV6-5 and TRBJ1-3, with 8 bases identical to TRBD1. Germline V gene data show CDR1 as MNHEY and CDR2 as SVGAGI. The CDR3 extends over 17 amino acids. After removal of 0 bases from V and 2 bases from J, the junction contained 6 bases not matched to a gene. CDR3 nucleotide sequence: TGTGCCAGCAGTTACTCGGTGGTACAGGGGGCTGGAAACACCATATATTTT. This gives the protein CASSYSVVQGAGNTIYF.

This clonotype was seen repeatedly, ten times or more. This rearrangement joins TRBV5-1 to TRBJ2-1, with D tentatively TRBD1 (6 bases). CDR3 size: 17 residues. Germline CDR1 SGHRS, CDR2 YFSETQ. V dropped 1 base and J dropped 6 bases, with 20 bases sitting between them. This CDR3 is CASSLLGSGALANEQFF. The CDR3 DNA sequence: TGCGCCAGCAGCTTGCTCGGGTCAGGGGCTTTAGCCAATGAGCAGTTCTTC.

The V and J genes are TRBV12-3 or TRBV12-4 and TRBJ1-5; possible D gene TRBD1, 5 bases. This CDR3 has 15 amino acids. V was clipped by 2 bases and J by 0 bases, with 8 bases between them. The chain's CDR3 is CASSLWGVSNQPQHF. The CDR3 coding sequence is TGTGCCAGCAGTTTATGGGGGGTTAGCAATCAGCCCCAGCATTTT.

This clonotype appeared many times. The rearrangement uses TRBV5-1 and TRBJ2-2, with 8 positions matching TRBD2. V dropped 0 bases and J dropped 0; count of bases not matched to a gene: 1. Germline-derived CDR1 and CDR2 are SGHRS and YFSETQ. CDR3 length: 16 amino acids. CDR3 nucleotides: TGCGCCAGCAGCTTGGGGGGACTAGCGAACACCGGGGAGCTGTTTTTT. This codes for CASSLGGLANTGELFF.

This clonotype was counted many times. The chain has TRBV2 and TRBJ2-1, with 10 bases lining up with TRBD2. The germline V gene has CDR1 SNHLY and CDR2 FYNNEI. The CDR3 is 13 amino acids. The junction had 3 bases not matched to a gene; V was cut back by 9 bases and J by 4 bases. The CDR3: CASVAGGYNEQFF. DNA of the CDR3: TGTGCCAGTGTAGCGGGAGGTTACAATGAGCAGTTCTTC.

The chain carries TRBV12-3 or TRBV12-4 and TRBJ2-5; 8 bases are shared with TRBD2. The V gene end was trimmed by 7 bases and the J gene end by 2 bases; junction bases not matched to a gene: 12. The CDR3 consists of 16 residues. The CDR3 protein is CASTPFGGASQETQYF. In DNA, the CDR3 is TGTGCCAGCACCCCATTCGGGGGGGCCTCGCAAGAGACCCAGTACTTC.

This clonotype appeared a few times. The V gene is TRBV19, the J gene TRBJ2-1, with TRBD1 identical over 7 bases. The CDR3 has 15 amino acids. The germline V gene encodes CDR1 LNHDA and CDR2 SQIVND (reference sequence). The V and J ends lost 3 bases and 8 bases, in that order; junction bases with no gene match: 10. CDR3 nucleotides: TGTGCCAGTAGTATCACTGGACAGGATGGATATGAGCAGTTCTTC. Its translation: CASSITGQDGYEQFF.

This clonotype was detected ten times or more. J is TRBJ2-2 and V is TRBV6-1; 11 nucleotides line up with TRBD2. Germline trimming cut 7 bases from V and 6 bases from J; bases unmatched to any gene: 10. CDR3 length: 16 residues. Germline CDR1 reads MNHNS; CDR2 reads SASEGT. CDR3 loop: CASTQGVAGGSGELFF. DNA of the CDR3: TGTGCCAGCACCCAAGGGGTAGCGGGAGGGTCCGGGGAGCTGTTTTTT.

In its sample, this clonotype was seen many times. The chain has TRBV12-3 or TRBV12-4 and TRBJ1-1, with unresolved D. The CDR3 runs 13 residues. V was cut by 4 bases and J by 3 bases, with 9 bases left in between. This CDR3 is CASSSEGYTEAFF. The CDR3 DNA sequence: TGTGCCAGCAGTTCCGAGGGATACACTGAAGCTTTCTTT.

This clonotype was counted many times. The chain employs TRBV10-3 and TRBJ1-5; no clear D gene. Trimming removed 10 bases at V and 2 bases at J, with 18 bases between. The CDR3 is made up of 15 amino acids. Germline V gives CDR1 ENHRY, CDR2 SYGVKD. The CDR3 DNA sequence: TGTGCCACCCGCCCGTCGGATATTGGCAATCAGCCCCAGCATTTT. This codes for CATRPSDIGNQPQHF.

As regards this clonotype: Being one base from a much bigger clone, this may be a read error. The chain uses TRBV12-3 or TRBV12-4 and TRBJ1-2, with 8 bases identical to TRBD1. CDR3 length equals 16 residues. This CDR3 reads CAGSLGQGADSYGYTF. DNA for the CDR3: TGTGCCGGCAGTTTAGGTCAGGGGGCGGATAGCTATGGCTACACCTTC.